These 5 T cell receptor beta chains originate from one sample sequenced in a study of identical twins. TCRdb used MiXCR to reprocess the 5' RACE reads, holding one entry per CDR3 protein. The table lists about 210,000 distinct CDR3 sequences, roughly a tenth of them singletons, with 4% to 6% in the top ten. Sequencing was performed on memory (CD45RO+) T cells sorted from blood. These receptors all come from a woman younger than 30 in good health.

This clonotype was observed a handful of times. This chain joins TRBV2 and TRBJ2-2; maybe TRBD1 (7 bases). V shed 9 bases and J shed 6 bases, with 20 bases lying between them. The CDR3 has 15 amino acids. In germline, CDR1 is SNHLY, CDR2 FYNNEI. CDR3: CASEDGGGAAGELFF. DNA for the CDR3: TGTGCCAGTGAAGATGGAGGGGGCGCGGCCGGGGAGCTGTTTTTT.

J is TRBJ2-4 and V is TRBV20-1, with 10 bases that match TRBD2. Germline V gives CDR1 DFQATT, CDR2 SNEGSKA (reference sequence). J was trimmed by 8 bases and V by 2 bases; bases with no gene match: 9. The CDR3 totals 15 residues. The CDR3 DNA is TGCAGTGCTAGACCGGCTAGCGGGAGTTGGGACATTCAGTACTTC. Translated, it gives CSARPASGSWDIQYF.

This clonotype was detected many times. The V and J genes are TRBV6-2 or TRBV6-3 and TRBJ2-1, with D uncertain. Trimming cost V 5 bases and J 6 bases, with 8 bases left between them. The CDR3 consists of 12 residues. Looked up from germline, CDR1 is MNHEY and CDR2 is SVGEGT. As DNA, the CDR3 is TGTGCCAGCAGTCCTTACCGCAATGAGCAGTTCTTC. Translating it yields CASSPYRNEQFF.

This clonotype was seen repeatedly, ten times or more. The chain recombines TRBV12-3 or TRBV12-4 with TRBJ2-3; D uncertain. Trimming stripped 9 bases from V and 5 bases from J, with 9 bases between. CDR3 length: 11 amino acids. The CDR3 coding sequence is TGTGCCAGTTCGGCCCGAGATACGCAGTATTTT. Amino acids: CASSARDTQYF.

This clonotype occurred a few times. The J gene is TRBJ1-6, the V gene TRBV20-1, with D maybe TRBD1 (5 bases). Germline CDR1 reads DFQATT; CDR2 reads SNEGSKA (reference sequence). Deletions cut 4 bases from V and 1 base from J, with 11 bases between. The CDR3 consists of 15 residues. In DNA form, the CDR3 reads TGCAGTGCTATGCGGGGGGGTTCCTATAATTCACCCCTCCACTTT. The encoded protein is CSAMRGGSYNSPLHF.